This T cell receptor (beta chain) was recorded in a study of blood T cell repertoires in COVID-19. Study-level background: The United States, Italy and Spain were the sources of the acute and convalescent COVID-19 samples. Sample material is recorded as cDNA or gDNA derived from T cells, B-cell-depleted T cells, or PBMCs.

V lost 6 bases to trimming and J lost 9 bases; unmatched junction nucleotides: 12. Germline assignment: CDR1 LNHNV and CDR2 YYDKDF (reference sequence). The CDR3 contains 15 residues. As processed by the authors: Researchers report that nucleated cell counts were estimated from reference gene primer amplification. Sequencing was performed with immunoSEQ multiplex PCR; in TCRdb, only in-frame clones are kept and a portion is missing. The V and J calls and clone size were taken over from that table, and D and trimming were inferred from the DNA. The sample has around 280,000 clones; approximately 90% are singletons. The table lists this clone with a count of one.

Sample: peripheral blood. This rearrangement joins TRBV15 to TRBJ2-1; 9 bases match TRBD2. The clonotype comes from a woman aged 50 to 65 who had recovered from COVID-19. CDR3 in amino acids: CATRAGTSRLLEQFF. CDR3 DNA sequence: TGTGCCACCAGGGCCGGGACTAGCAGACTCCTTGAGCAGTTCTTC.